These T cell receptor beta chains were read from a single sample in a study of blood T cell repertoires in COVID-19. TCRdb's copy holds only in-frame clones and misses some; the assay was immunoSEQ multiplex PCR. The sample shows 410,000 or so clones, 89% of them seen only once. The sequenced material came from peripheral blood. These receptors were taken from a middle-aged woman with COVID-19, enrolled during active disease. CDR3s include the opening cysteine and the closing phenylalanine or tryptophan. D genes are given only for firm matches. Size values are once, few and many counts, or a class for expanded clones, and some rows have none.

CDR3 DNA	CDR3 protein	clone size	D gene	CDR3 length	V gene	J gene
TGTGCCAGCAGCCCCGCGTACGGGTTTTCACCCCTCCACTTT	CASSPAYGFSPLHF	.	.	14	TRBV5-8	TRBJ1-6
TGTGCCTGGAGTCCGCCACTCCCCTCCCAGCCAGGCTATGGCTACACCTTC	CAWSPPLPSQPGYGYTF	.	.	17	TRBV30	TRBJ1-2
TGTGCCAGCAGCGCCGGGACAGGGGGCAGGGAGCAGTACTTC	CASSAGTGGREQYF	.	TRBD1	14	TRBV5-4	TRBJ2-7
TGTGCCAGCAGTGAATATGGCGGGAGCTCCTACAATGAGCAGTTCTTC	CASSEYGGSSYNEQFF	few	TRBD2	16	TRBV25-1	TRBJ2-1
TGTGCCTGGAGTAGGACAGGCAATCAGCCCCAGCATTTT	CAWSRTGNQPQHF	.	.	13	TRBV30	TRBJ1-5
TGCGCCAGCAGCCAAGGCCTAGCGGGAGTTGGAGAGACCCAGTACTTC	CASSQGLAGVGETQYF	.	TRBD2	16	TRBV4-3	TRBJ2-5
TGTGCCAGCAGTAACAGGGGTGGGGATGGCTACACCTTC	CASSNRGGDGYTF	once	TRBD1	13	TRBV28	TRBJ1-2
TGTGCCAGCAGTTCCCTTGGGGAGGGAGGAGCTTTCTTT	CASSSLGEGGAFF	.	.	13	TRBV27	TRBJ1-1
TGTGCCACCAGCCCTCTCCTGGGAGGGTCTGCCTACAATGAGCAGTTCTTC	CATSPLLGGSAYNEQFF	.	TRBD2	17	TRBV15	TRBJ2-1
TGCGCCAGCAGCTTGGAGGAGGCCTCCGGAGTGTCACCCCTCCACTTT	CASSLEEASGVSPLHF	.	.	16	TRBV5-1	TRBJ1-6
TGCGCCAGCAGCTTAGGACAGGCGGCTATGAACACTGAAGCTTTCTTT	CASSLGQAAMNTEAFF	.	TRBD1	16	TRBV5-1	TRBJ1-1
TGTGCCAGCAGCTCTACTCCAGGGATCGTGAGGAACACTGAAGCTTTCTTT	CASSSTPGIVRNTEAFF	.	.	17	TRBV5-5	TRBJ1-1
TGTGCCAGCAGTAAGGACAGGGGCCAAGAGACCCAGTACTTC	CASSKDRGQETQYF	.	TRBD1	14	TRBV2	TRBJ2-5
TGTGCCAGCAGCTCCGAGTTTTGGGGGACAGGCAACACTGAAGCTTTCTTT	CASSSEFWGTGNTEAFF	.	TRBD1	17	TRBV28	TRBJ1-1
TGTGCCAGCAGTGAAGCCAGGGGTAGCAATCAGCCCCAGCATTTT	CASSEARGSNQPQHF	.	.	15	TRBV6-1	TRBJ1-5
TGTGCCAGCAGCCAAGATCTGGGGATCGGCGGGGAAAAACTGTTTTTT	CASSQDLGIGGEKLFF	.	.	16	TRBV3-1/TRBV3-2	TRBJ1-4
TGTGCCAGCAGCCATAGGGGGAGAAGCTCTGGAAACACCATATATTTT	CASSHRGRSSGNTIYF	.	.	16	TRBV7-9	TRBJ1-3
TGTGCCAGCTCACCACGAATCCCGGGACAGGGGGTTTCCTACGAGCAGTACTTC	CASSPRIPGQGVSYEQYF	.	TRBD1	18	TRBV18	TRBJ2-7
TGTGCCAGCAGCTTACCCACAGGGGGTACAGATACGCAGTATTTT	CASSLPTGGTDTQYF	.	TRBD1	15	TRBV7-2	TRBJ2-3
TGTGCCAGCAGCACGGACAGTTTCTATGGCTACACCTTC	CASSTDSFYGYTF	.	.	13	TRBV7-9	TRBJ1-2
TGCGCCAGCAGCCAAGAGAGCCATGAGCAGTTCTTC	CASSQESHEQFF	.	.	12	TRBV4-3	TRBJ2-1
TGCGCCAGCAGCTTGGCCCCCCAGCGGGGGGGGCGAGAGACCCAGTACTTC	CASSLAPQRGGRETQYF	.	TRBD2	17	TRBV5-1	TRBJ2-5
TGCGCCAGCAGGAAAGAGCCGGGGAACACTGAAGCTTTCTTT	CASRKEPGNTEAFF	.	.	14	TRBV5-1	TRBJ1-1
TGTGCCAGCAGCTTCCGTAATGAGCAGTTCTTC	CASSFRNEQFF	.	.	11	TRBV5-4	TRBJ2-1
TGTGCCAGCAGTTACCCGGGACTAGCGGAAGAGACCCAGTACTTC	CASSYPGLAEETQYF	.	TRBD2	15	TRBV6-2/TRBV6-3	TRBJ2-5
TGTGCCAGCAGCTCCAGGGGTCGGGGCTACACCTTC	CASSSRGRGYTF	.	.	12	TRBV5-4	TRBJ1-2
TGTGCCAGCAGCCCCCACCAGGGTTCTAATGAAAAACTGTTTTTT	CASSPHQGSNEKLFF	.	.	15	TRBV11-2	TRBJ1-4
TGCGCCAGCAGCAGAGGACTAGCGGAAGAGACCCAGTACTTC	CASSRGLAEETQYF	.	TRBD2	14	TRBV5-1	TRBJ2-5
TGTGCCAGCAGGATGATAGCTCTGAACACTGAAGCTTTCTTT	CASRMIALNTEAFF	.	.	14	TRBV6-4	TRBJ1-1
TGTGCCAGCAGTGAACTGTTAAGCACAGATACGCAGTATTTT	CASSELLSTDTQYF	.	.	14	TRBV2	TRBJ2-3
TGTGCCAGCAGCTTGGCCCGGGTCACAGATACGCAGTATTTT	CASSLARVTDTQYF	.	.	14	TRBV5-8	TRBJ2-3
TGCGCCAGCGCTCCGGGGACAGGAATTTCACCCCTCCACTTT	CASAPGTGISPLHF	.	TRBD1	14	TRBV4-3	TRBJ1-6
TGTGCCAGCAGCCTTGACTTGAACACTGAAGCTTTCTTT	CASSLDLNTEAFF	.	.	13	TRBV5-4	TRBJ1-1
TGTGCCAGCGGGAGCGCAGATACGCAGTATTTT	CASGSADTQYF	.	.	11	TRBV9	TRBJ2-3
TGTGCCAGCAGTCAAGCGAGGCAAGAGACCCAGTACTTC	CASSQARQETQYF	.	.	13	TRBV7-6	TRBJ2-5
TGTGCCAGCAGTGAAAGGACAGCCGGGGAGCTGTTTTTT	CASSERTAGELFF	.	.	13	TRBV6-1	TRBJ2-2
TGTGCCAGCAGTGAAACCAGGGAGGGGATTTATGGCTACACCTTC	CASSETREGIYGYTF	.	.	15	TRBV2	TRBJ1-2
TGTGCCAGCAGTCCCCGGACCGGATTTGGAGGCGGCTACACCTTC	CASSPRTGFGGGYTF	.	.	15	TRBV28	TRBJ1-2
TGTGCCAGCAGCTTGTTCTCGGGACAGGAGGCACAGCCCCAGCATTTT	CASSLFSGQEAQPQHF	.	TRBD1	16	TRBV7-2	TRBJ1-5
TGTGCCAGCAGTTCCGACAGGGGGCGGTCAGGAAACACCATATATTTT	CASSSDRGRSGNTIYF	.	TRBD1	16	TRBV27	TRBJ1-3
TGTGCCAGTAAGGAGGGCCCTTTTTATAATTCACCCCTCCACTTT	CASKEGPFYNSPLHF	.	.	15	TRBV27	TRBJ1-6
TGTGCCAGCAGCTTGCCCGCGGGACAGCTTGGCGATGAGCAGTTCTTC	CASSLPAGQLGDEQFF	.	.	16	TRBV5-4	TRBJ2-1
TGTGCCAGCAGCAACAAGATGACAGGGAGCACAGATACGCAGTATTTT	CASSNKMTGSTDTQYF	.	TRBD1	16	TRBV5-4	TRBJ2-3
TGTGCCAGCAGTCCCGACAGGGCCCTGGACACTGAAGCTTTCTTT	CASSPDRALDTEAFF	.	TRBD1	15	TRBV6-5	TRBJ1-1
TGTGCCAGAAGCTTGGAGGGGGCGCCCGTCTTCTCCTATTCACCCCTCCACTTT	CARSLEGAPVFSYSPLHF	.	TRBD1	18	TRBV5-3	TRBJ1-6
TGTGCCAGCAGCTTGGGGGCCGTAACTAACTATGGCTACACCTTC	CASSLGAVTNYGYTF	.	.	15	TRBV5-6	TRBJ1-2